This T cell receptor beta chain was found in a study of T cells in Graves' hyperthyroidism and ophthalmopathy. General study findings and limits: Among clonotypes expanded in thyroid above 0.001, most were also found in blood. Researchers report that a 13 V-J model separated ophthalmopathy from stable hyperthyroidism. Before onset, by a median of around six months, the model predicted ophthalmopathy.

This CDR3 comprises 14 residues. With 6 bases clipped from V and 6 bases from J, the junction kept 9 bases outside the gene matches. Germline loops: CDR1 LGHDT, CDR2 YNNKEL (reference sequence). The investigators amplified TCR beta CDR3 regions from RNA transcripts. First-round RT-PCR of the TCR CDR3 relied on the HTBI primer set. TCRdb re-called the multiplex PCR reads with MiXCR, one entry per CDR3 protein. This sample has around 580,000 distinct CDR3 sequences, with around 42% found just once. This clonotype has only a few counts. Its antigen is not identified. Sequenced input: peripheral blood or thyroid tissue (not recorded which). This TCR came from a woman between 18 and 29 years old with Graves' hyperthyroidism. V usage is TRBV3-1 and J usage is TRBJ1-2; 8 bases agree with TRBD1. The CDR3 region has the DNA TGTGCCAGCAGGGATACAGGGGGGGGGGATGGCTACACCTTC. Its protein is CASRDTGGGDGYTF.